The 19 T cell receptor beta chains below all came from one sample that was sequenced in a study of OX40 agonist ivuxolimab in advanced cancers. Libraries were prepared by immunoSEQ multiplex PCR; TCRdb keeps only in-frame clonotypes and omits some of them. This sample has 100,000 to 120,000 clones, with less than 95% found just once. Source: CD4+ or CD8+ T cells sorted from blood, taken in a trial of the OX40 agonist ivuxolimab. The origin of the receptors is an adult with an advanced solid tumor such as melanoma, head and neck, liver or kidney cancer.

CDR3 amino acids: CASKGGPYEQYF. In DNA form, the CDR3 reads TGTGCCAGCAAGGGGGGACCCTACGAGCAGTACTTC. J is TRBJ2-7 and V is TRBV6-6; D may correspond to TRBD1 or TRBD2 (6 bases each). CDR1 and CDR2 from the germline V gene are MNHNY and SVGAGI (reference sequence). The ends were cut back, 7 bases at V and 2 bases at J, with 9 bases in the middle. The CDR3 contains 12 residues.

The chain is built from TRBV11-2 and TRBJ1-1; D may be TRBD1 (6 bases). The V end was cut by 4 bases, the J end by 6 bases, with 15 bases between. Germline CDR1 and CDR2: SGHAT and FQNNGV. This CDR3 has 14 residues. The CDR3 here is CASSYVGAEPEAFF. The CDR3 DNA sequence: TGTGCCAGCAGCTACGTGGGGGCAGAACCTGAAGCTTTCTTT.

This clone showed up just a few times. J is TRBJ2-5 and V is TRBV29-1, with a weak D call TRBD2 (5 bases). The CDR3 sequence is 14 residues long. V lost 4 bases and J lost 5, with 17 bases in between. The germline gives CDR1 SQVTM, CDR2 ANQGSEA. The CDR3 is CSVVRTQAWETQYF. Here the CDR3 DNA reads TGCAGCGTTGTGAGGACTCAAGCTTGGGAGACCCAGTACTTC.

The J gene is TRBJ1-1, the V gene TRBV6-1; the D gene is possibly TRBD1 (5 bases). The CDR3 has 14 residues. Trimming left V 4 bases short and J 5 bases short, with 14 bases between. Germline V gene sequence: CDR1 MNHNS, CDR2 SASEGT. This CDR3 is CASSGTRAKTEAFF. DNA of the CDR3: TGTGCCAGCAGTGGGACAAGGGCAAAAACTGAAGCTTTCTTT.

V is TRBV7-3 and J is TRBJ2-2; 9 positions match TRBD1. J was trimmed by 7 bases and V by 5 bases; bases with no gene match: 11. Germline V gives CDR1 SGHTA, CDR2 FQGTGA. This CDR3 is 16 amino acids long. In DNA form, the CDR3 reads TGTGCCAGCAGCCTCCGGGACAGGGCCTATAGCGGGGAGCTGTTTTTT. Translation: CASSLRDRAYSGELFF.

This clone was seen only once. The chain couples TRBV5-1 to TRBJ1-6; 8 bases are shared with TRBD1. The CDR3 spans 15 residues. From germline, CDR1 is SGHRS and CDR2 YFSETQ. After removal of 3 bases from V and 7 bases from J, the junction contained 6 bases not matched to a gene. DNA of the CDR3: TGCGCCAGCAGCTCATATAGACAGGGGAATTCACCCCTCCACTTT. Amino acids: CASSSYRQGNSPLHF.

The chain combines TRBV6-5 with TRBJ2-1; D possibly matches TRBD1 or TRBD2 (5 bases each). V was clipped by 6 bases and J by 12 bases, with 24 bases between them. Germline loops: CDR1 MNHEY, CDR2 SVGAGI. The CDR3 consists of 15 residues. The CDR3 region has the DNA TGTGCCAGCAGGGGACCGGGACCTTCTTTGGCCCGGCAGTTCTTC. It specifies CASRGPGPSLARQFF.

This chain connects TRBV10-1 to TRBJ2-2; D is undetermined. Trimming removed 2 bases at V and 0 bases at J, with 4 bases between. The CDR3 is 14 residues long. Germline CDR1 is WNHNN and CDR2 is SYGVQD (reference sequence). The CDR3 DNA is TGCGCCAGCAGTGAGACAGCGAACACCGGGGAGCTGTTTTTT. It is translated as CASSETANTGELFF.

The chain is built from TRBV11-3 and TRBJ2-7; no clear D gene. CDR3 size: 15 residues. V lost 5 bases and J lost 2, with 16 bases in between. Per the germline V gene, CDR1 is SGHNT and CDR2 is YENEEA. CDR3 loop: CASSPNFGGTYEQYF. CDR3 in DNA: TGTGCCAGCAGCCCAAATTTTGGTGGCACCTACGAGCAGTACTTC.

V gene TRBV7-2 combines with J gene TRBJ2-3, with D possibly matching TRBD2 (5 bases). CDR3 length equals 14 residues. V was clipped by 4 bases and J by 1 base, with 9 bases between them. Germline-derived CDR1 and CDR2 are SGHTA and FQGNSA. As DNA, the CDR3 is TGTGCCAGCAGCTCGGACTGGGGCACAGATACGCAGTATTTT. This codes for CASSSDWGTDTQYF.

This clone was detected only a few times. The CDR3 nucleotides read TGCGCCAGCAGCCCCGGACTAGCGGGGGGGTATTCCTACGAGCAGTACTTC. Translating it yields CASSPGLAGGYSYEQYF. The chain joins TRBV5-1 to TRBJ2-7, with 15 bases lining up with TRBD2. This CDR3 has 17 amino acids. The germline V gene encodes CDR1 SGHRS and CDR2 YFSETQ. The junction had 6 bases not matched to a gene; V was cut back by 4 bases and J by 1 base.

The chain employs TRBV6-5 and TRBJ1-2; D unclear. Germline CDR1 is MNHEY and CDR2 is SVGAGI. CDR3 length equals 13 residues. Trimming removed 2 bases at V and 3 bases at J, with 7 bases between. CDR3 in amino acids: CASSYLYDYGYTF. CDR3 coding DNA: TGTGCCAGCAGTTACCTATACGACTATGGCTACACCTTC.

The chain combines TRBV27 with TRBJ2-3; D tentatively reads TRBD1 or TRBD2 (5 bases each). The germline CDR1 and CDR2 sequences are MNHEY and SMNVEV (reference sequence). The CDR3 is 15 residues long. The V end lost 7 bases, the J end lost 3 bases, and 17 bases lay between the germline ends. In DNA, the CDR3 is TGTGCCAGCAAACGGGACCGCTTGGGGACAGATACGCAGTATTTT. This encodes CASKRDRLGTDTQYF.

The CDR3 nucleotides read TGTGCCAGCAGCAATCGGAGGGATCAAGAGACCCAGTACTTC. Translation gives CASSNRRDQETQYF. This sequence joins TRBV7-9 and TRBJ2-5; possible D gene TRBD2, 6 bases. Germline CDR1 SEHNR, CDR2 FQNEAQ (reference sequence). V was cut by 5 bases and J by 2 bases, with 12 bases left in between. The CDR3 has 14 amino acids.

The CDR3 sequence is CAWSDGGGTVYEQYF. In DNA form, the CDR3 reads TGTGCCTGGAGCGACGGGGGGGGCACAGTCTACGAGCAGTACTTC. The chain employs TRBV30 and TRBJ2-7; 8 bases align to TRBD2. J was trimmed by 3 bases and V by 3 bases; bases with no gene match: 10. Germline V gene lookup returns CDR1 GTSNPN and CDR2 SVGIG (reference sequence). There are 15 residues in the CDR3.

The V call is TRBV15, the J call TRBJ2-7; TRBD2 is a possible D gene (5 bases). The CDR3 runs to 13 residues. V gave up 3 bases and J gave up 0 bases, with 6 bases separating them. CDR1 LNHNV and CDR2 YYDKDF come from the germline V gene (reference sequence). The DNA of the CDR3 is TGTGCCACCAGCAGCGGGAACTCCTACGAGCAGTACTTC. It specifies CATSSGNSYEQYF. Complete variable domain (other parts from reference TRBV15 and TRBJ2-7): DAMVIQNPRYQVTQFGKPVTLSCSQTLNHNVMYWYQQKSSQAPKLLFHYYDKDFNNEADTPDNFQSRRPNTSFCFLDIRSPGLGDTAMYLCATSSGNSYEQYFGPGTRLTVT.

The gene calls are TRBV5-4 and TRBJ1-5; D unclear. Deletions cut 0 bases from V and 4 bases from J, with 11 bases between. This CDR3 is built from 15 residues. Germline-derived CDR1 and CDR2 are SGHNT and YYREEE (reference sequence). CDR3 sequence reads: CASSLELGMNQPQHF. In nucleotides, the CDR3 is TGTGCCAGCAGCTTGGAGCTAGGGATGAATCAGCCCCAGCATTTT. Using reference TRBV5-4 and TRBJ1-5 for the parts outside the CDR3, the full variable domain is ETGVTQSPTHLIKTRGQQVTLRCSSQSGHNTVSWYQQALGQGPQFIFQYYREEENGRGNFPPRFSGLQFPNYSSELNVNALELDDSALYLCASSLELGMNQPQHFGDGTRLSIL.

The rearrangement joins TRBV9 to TRBJ1-1; D is perhaps TRBD1 (6 bases). Between the trimmed V and J ends, which lost 2 bases and 0 bases, there was a span of 11 bases. Germline CDR1 and CDR2: SGDLS and YYNGEE. CDR3 length equals 15 residues. In DNA, the CDR3 is TGTGCCAGCAGCGTTGGGGGGGCGATGAACACTGAAGCTTTCTTT. This encodes CASSVGGAMNTEAFF. Full variable domain (rest looked up from reference TRBV9 and TRBJ1-1): DSGVTQTPKHLITATGQRVTLRCSPRSGDLSVYWYQQSLDQGLQFLIQYYNGEERAKGNILERFSAQQFPDLHSELNLSSLELGDSALYFCASSVGGAMNTEAFFGQGTRLTVV.

This clone was seen only a few times. V usage is TRBV7-3 and J usage is TRBJ2-7; D unclear. CDR1 and CDR2 from the germline V gene are SGHTA and FQGTGA. V shed 1 base and J shed 3 bases, with 10 bases lying between them. The CDR3 contains 14 residues. CDR3 in amino acids: CASSLSANDYEQYF. CDR3 nucleotide sequence: TGTGCCAGCAGCTTAAGTGCCAATGACTACGAGCAGTACTTC.